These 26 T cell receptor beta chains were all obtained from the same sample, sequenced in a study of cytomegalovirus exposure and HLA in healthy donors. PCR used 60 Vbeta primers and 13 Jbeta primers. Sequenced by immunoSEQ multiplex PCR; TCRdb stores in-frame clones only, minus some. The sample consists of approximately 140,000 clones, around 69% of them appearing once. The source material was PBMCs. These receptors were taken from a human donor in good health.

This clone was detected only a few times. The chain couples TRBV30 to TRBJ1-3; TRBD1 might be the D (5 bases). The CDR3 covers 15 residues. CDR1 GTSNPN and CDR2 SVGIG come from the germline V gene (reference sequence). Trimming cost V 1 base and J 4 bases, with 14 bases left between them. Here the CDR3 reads CAWSGGMVVGNTIYF. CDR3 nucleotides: TGTGCCTGGAGTGGGGGCATGGTAGTCGGAAACACCATATATTTT.

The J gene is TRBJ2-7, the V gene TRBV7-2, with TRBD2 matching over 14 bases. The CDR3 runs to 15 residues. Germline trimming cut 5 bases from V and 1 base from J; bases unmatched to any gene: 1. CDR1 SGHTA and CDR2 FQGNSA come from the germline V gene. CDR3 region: CASSRTSGGSYEQYF. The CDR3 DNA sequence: TGTGCCAGCAGCAGGACTAGCGGGGGGTCCTACGAGCAGTACTTC.

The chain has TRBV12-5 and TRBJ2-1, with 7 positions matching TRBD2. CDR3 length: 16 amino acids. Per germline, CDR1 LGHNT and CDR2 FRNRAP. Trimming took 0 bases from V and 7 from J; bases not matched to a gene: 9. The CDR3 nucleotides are TGTGCTAGTGGTTTGGTAGGCGGGGCGGGGGAAAATGAGCAGTTCTTC. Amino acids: CASGLVGGAGENEQFF.

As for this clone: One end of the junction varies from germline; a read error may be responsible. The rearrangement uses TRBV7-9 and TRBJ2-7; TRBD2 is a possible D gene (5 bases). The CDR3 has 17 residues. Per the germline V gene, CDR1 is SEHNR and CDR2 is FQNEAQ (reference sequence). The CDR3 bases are TGTTCCAGCAGCTTAGTAGGCCGCGGGTCGGCTAACTACGAGCAGTACTTC. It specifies CSSSLVGRGSANYEQYF. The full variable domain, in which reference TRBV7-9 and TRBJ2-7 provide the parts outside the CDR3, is DTGVSQNPRHKITKRGQNVTFRCDPISEHNRLYWYRQTLGQGPEFLTYFQNEAQLEKSRLLSDRFSAERPKGSFSTLEIQRTEQGDSAMYLCSSSLVGRGSANYEQYFGPGTRLTVT.

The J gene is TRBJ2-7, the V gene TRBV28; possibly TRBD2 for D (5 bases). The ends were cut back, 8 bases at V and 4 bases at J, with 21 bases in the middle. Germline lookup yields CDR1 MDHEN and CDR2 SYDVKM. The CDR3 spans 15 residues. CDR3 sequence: CASEGKGRQLYEQYF. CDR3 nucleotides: TGTGCCAGCGAGGGTAAAGGGCGGCAGCTATACGAGCAGTACTTC.

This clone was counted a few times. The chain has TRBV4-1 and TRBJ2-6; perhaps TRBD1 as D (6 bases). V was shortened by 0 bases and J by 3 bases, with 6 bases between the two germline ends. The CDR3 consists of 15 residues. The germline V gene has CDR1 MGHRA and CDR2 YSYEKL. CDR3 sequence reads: CASSQDRGGANVLTF. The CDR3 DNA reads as TGCGCCAGCAGCCAAGACAGGGGTGGGGCCAACGTCCTGACTTTC.

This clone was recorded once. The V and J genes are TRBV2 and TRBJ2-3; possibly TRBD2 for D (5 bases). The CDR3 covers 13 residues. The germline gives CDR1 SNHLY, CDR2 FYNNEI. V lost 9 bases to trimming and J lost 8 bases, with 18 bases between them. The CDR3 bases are TGTGCCAGACAAGACTACTATGAATCTACGCAGTATTTT. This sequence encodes CARQDYYESTQYF.

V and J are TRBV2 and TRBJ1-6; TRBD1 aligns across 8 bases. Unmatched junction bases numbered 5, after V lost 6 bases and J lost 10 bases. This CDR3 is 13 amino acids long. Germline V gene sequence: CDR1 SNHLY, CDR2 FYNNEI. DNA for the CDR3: TGTGCCAGCAGGGACAGGGAGGGATCACCCCTCCACTTT. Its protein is CASRDREGSPLHF. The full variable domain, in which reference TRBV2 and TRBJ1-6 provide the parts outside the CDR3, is EPEVTQTPSHQVTQMGQEVILRCVPISNHLYFYWYRQILGQKVEFLVSFYNNEISEKSEIFDDQFSVERPDGSNFTLKIRSTKLEDSAMYFCASRDREGSPLHFGNGTRLTVT.

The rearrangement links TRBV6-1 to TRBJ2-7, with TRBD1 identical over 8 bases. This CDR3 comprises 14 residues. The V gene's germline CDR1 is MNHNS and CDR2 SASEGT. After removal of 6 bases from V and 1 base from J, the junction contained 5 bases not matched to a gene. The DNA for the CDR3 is TGTGCCAGCAGAAACAGGGGGTCGTCCTACGAGCAGTACTTC. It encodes CASRNRGSSYEQYF.

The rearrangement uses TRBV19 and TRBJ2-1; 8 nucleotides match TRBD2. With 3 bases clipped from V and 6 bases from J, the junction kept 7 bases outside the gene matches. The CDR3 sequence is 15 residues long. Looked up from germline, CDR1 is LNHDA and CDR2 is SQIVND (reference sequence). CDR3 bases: TGTGCCAGTAGTATCCCCGGGGGGGCCCTCAATGAGCAGTTCTTC. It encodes CASSIPGGALNEQFF.

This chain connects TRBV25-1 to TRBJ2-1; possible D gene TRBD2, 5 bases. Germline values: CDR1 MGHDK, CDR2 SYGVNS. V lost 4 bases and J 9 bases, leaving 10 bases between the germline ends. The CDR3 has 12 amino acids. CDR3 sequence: CASSVAGGEQFF. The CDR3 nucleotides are TGTGCCAGCAGTGTGGCGGGCGGTGAGCAGTTCTTC.

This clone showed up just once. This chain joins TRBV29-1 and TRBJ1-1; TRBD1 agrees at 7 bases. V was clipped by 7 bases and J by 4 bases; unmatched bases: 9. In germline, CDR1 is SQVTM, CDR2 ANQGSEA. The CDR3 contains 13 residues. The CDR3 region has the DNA TGCAGCGCTGCGACAGGGTCGGGCACTGAAGCTTTCTTT. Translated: CSAATGSGTEAFF.

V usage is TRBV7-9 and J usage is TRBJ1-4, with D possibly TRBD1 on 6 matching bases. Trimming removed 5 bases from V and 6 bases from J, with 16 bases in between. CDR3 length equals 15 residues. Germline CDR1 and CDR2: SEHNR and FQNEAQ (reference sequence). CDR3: CASSPPTGLYEKLFF. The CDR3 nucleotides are TGTGCCAGCAGCCCACCCACAGGGTTGTATGAAAAACTGTTTTTT.

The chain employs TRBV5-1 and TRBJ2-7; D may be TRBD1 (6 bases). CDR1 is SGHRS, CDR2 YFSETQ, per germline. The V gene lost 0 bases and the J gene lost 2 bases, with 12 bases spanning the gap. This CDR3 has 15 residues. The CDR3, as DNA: TGCGCCAGCAGCTTGGCGACAGGCCGTGCCTACGAGCAGTACTTC. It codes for CASSLATGRAYEQYF.

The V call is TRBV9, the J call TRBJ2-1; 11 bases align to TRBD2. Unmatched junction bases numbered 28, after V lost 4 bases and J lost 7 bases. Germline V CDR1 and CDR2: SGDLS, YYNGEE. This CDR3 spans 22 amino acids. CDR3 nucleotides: TGTGCCAGCAGCTCCCAGCCCAGTCAGGTAGCGGGGGGGGCCAATTCCATTAATGAGCAGTTCTTC. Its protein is CASSSQPSQVAGGANSINEQFF. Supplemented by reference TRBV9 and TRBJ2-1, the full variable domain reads DSGVTQTPKHLITATGQRVTLRCSPRSGDLSVYWYQQSLDQGLQFLIQYYNGEERAKGNILERFSAQQFPDLHSELNLSSLELGDSALYFCASSSQPSQVAGGANSINEQFFGPGTRLTVL.

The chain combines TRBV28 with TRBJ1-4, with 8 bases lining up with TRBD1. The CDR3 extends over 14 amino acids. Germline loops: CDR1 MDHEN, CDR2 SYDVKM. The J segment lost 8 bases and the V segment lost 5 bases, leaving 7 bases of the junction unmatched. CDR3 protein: CASSRQGFGEKLFF. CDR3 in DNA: TGTGCCAGCAGTCGACAGGGGTTTGGAGAAAAACTGTTTTTT.

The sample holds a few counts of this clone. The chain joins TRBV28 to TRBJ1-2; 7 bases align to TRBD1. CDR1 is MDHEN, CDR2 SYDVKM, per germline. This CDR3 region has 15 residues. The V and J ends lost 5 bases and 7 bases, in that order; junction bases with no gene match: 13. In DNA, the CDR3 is TGTGCCAGCAGTCCCATCGGGACAGAAGGTTCTGGCTACACCTTC. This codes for CASSPIGTEGSGYTF.

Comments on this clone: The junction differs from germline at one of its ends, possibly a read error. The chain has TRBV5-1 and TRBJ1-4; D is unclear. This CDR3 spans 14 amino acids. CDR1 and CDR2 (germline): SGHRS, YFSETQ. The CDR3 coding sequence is TGCGCCAGCAGCCTTACGGGGATTAATGGAAAACTGTTTTTT. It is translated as CASSLTGINGKLFF.

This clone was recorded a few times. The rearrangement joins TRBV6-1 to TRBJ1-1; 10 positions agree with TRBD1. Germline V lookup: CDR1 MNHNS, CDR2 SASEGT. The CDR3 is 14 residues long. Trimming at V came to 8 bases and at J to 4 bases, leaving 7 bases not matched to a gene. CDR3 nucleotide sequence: TGTGCCAGCGACCGGGACAGGGGACTCACTGAAGCTTTCTTT. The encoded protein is CASDRDRGLTEAFF.

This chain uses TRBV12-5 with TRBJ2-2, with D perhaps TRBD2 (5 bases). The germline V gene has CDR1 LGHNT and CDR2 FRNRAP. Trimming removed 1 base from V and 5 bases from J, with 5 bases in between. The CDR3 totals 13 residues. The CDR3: CASGLGGTGELFF. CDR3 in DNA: TGTGCTAGTGGTTTGGGAGGGACCGGGGAGCTGTTTTTT.

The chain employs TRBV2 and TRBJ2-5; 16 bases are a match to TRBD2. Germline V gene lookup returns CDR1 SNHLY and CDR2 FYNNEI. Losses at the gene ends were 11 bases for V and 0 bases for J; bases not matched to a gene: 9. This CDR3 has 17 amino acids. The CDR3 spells CARDVGTSGRDQETQYF. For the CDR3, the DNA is TGTGCCCGGGACGTGGGGACTAGCGGGAGGGACCAAGAGACCCAGTACTTC.

CDR3 sequence: CASSVDRGEQYF. For the CDR3, the DNA is TGTGCCAGCAGCGTAGATAGGGGCGAGCAGTACTTC. The genes are TRBV9 and TRBJ2-7; D is perhaps TRBD1 (5 bases). Germline V gene sequence: CDR1 SGDLS, CDR2 YYNGEE. V lost 0 bases and J 6 bases, leaving 7 bases between the germline ends. The CDR3 runs to 12 residues.

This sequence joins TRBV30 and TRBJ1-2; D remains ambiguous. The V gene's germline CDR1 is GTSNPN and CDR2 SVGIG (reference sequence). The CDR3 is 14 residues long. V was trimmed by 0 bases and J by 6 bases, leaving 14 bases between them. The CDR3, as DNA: TGTGCCTGGAGTGTCCCCACAATGAGGAATGGCTACACCTTC. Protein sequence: CAWSVPTMRNGYTF.

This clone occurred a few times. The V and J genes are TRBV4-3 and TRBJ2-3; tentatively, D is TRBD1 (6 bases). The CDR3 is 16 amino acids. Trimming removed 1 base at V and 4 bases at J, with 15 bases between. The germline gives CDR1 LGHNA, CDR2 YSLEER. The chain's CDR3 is CASSQVSDGGSDTQYF. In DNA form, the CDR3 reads TGCGCCAGCAGCCAAGTGTCCGATGGGGGCTCAGATACGCAGTATTTT.

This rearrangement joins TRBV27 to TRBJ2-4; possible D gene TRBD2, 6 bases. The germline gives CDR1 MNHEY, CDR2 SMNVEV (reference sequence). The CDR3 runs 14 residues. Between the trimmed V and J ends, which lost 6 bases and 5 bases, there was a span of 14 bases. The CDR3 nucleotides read TGTGCCAGCAGCTCACTATCGGGGGAAAACATTCAGTACTTC. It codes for CASSSLSGENIQYF.

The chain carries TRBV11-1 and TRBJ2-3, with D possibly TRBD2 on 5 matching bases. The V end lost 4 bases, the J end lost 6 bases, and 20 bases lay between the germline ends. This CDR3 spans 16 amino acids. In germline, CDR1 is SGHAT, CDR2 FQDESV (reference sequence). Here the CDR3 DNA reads TGTGCCAGCAGCTCAATACGGGGTAGCGCCACGGATACGCAGTATTTT. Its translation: CASSSIRGSATDTQYF. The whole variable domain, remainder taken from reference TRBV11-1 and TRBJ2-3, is EAEVAQSPRYKITEKSQAVAFWCDPISGHATLYWYRQILGQGPELLVQFQDESVVDDSQLPKDRFSAERLKGVDSTLKIQPAELGDSAMYLCASSSIRGSATDTQYFGPGTRLTVL.